This TCR beta chain was documented in a study of blood T cell repertoires in COVID-19. Deletions cut 5 bases from V and 0 bases from J, with 10 bases between. Germline CDR1 and CDR2: SGHRS and YFSETQ. CDR3 length equals 14 residues. This table comes from immunoSEQ multiplex PCR, and its TCRdb copy is limited to in-frame clones, with some not included. This table holds roughly 77,000 clones, about 88% found once. Sequencing was carried out using peripheral blood. The receptor was derived from a human donor in a cohort sampled during active COVID-19. The V gene is TRBV5-1, the J gene TRBJ2-3, with D possibly matching TRBD1 (6 bases). The CDR3 DNA reads TGCGCCAGCAGGGTGGGGACAAGCACAGATACGCAGTATTTT. The encoded protein is CASRVGTSTDTQYF.